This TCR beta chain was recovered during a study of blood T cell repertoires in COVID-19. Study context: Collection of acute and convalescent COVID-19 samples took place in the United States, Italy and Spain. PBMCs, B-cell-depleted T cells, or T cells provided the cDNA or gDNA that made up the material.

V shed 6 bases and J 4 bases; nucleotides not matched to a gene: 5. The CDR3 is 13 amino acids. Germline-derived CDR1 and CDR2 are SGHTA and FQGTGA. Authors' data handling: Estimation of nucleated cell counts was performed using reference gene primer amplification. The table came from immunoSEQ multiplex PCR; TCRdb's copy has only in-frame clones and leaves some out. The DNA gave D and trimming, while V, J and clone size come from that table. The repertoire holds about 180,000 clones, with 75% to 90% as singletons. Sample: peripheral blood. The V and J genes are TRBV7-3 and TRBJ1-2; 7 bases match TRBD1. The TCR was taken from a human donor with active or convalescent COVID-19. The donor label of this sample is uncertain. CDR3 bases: TGTGCCAGCAGTGAAAGGACAGGCTATGGCTACACCTTC. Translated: CASSERTGYGYTF.